This is a list of T cell receptor beta chains from one sample in a study of tumor-infiltrating lymphocytes in primary liver carcinoma. Using its own MiXCR run on the multiplex PCR reads, TCRdb lists one record per CDR3 protein. This table holds about 29,000 distinct CDR3 sequences, less than 80% found once. Sequenced: liver tumor tissue from sampling region 5. These receptors came from a man in his forties with primary liver carcinoma and hepatitis B virus infection. Both conserved end residues are part of each CDR3. A D gene is named only where the DNA matches it firmly. Size values are once, few and many counts, or a class for expanded clones, and some rows have none.

V gene,J gene,D gene,clone size,CDR3 protein,CDR3 DNA
TRBV11-2,TRBJ2-5,NA,NA,CASSQTPGEGRQTRYF,TGTGCCAGCAGCCAAACTCCTGGCGAGGGGAGACAGACCCGGTACTTC
TRBV29-1,TRBJ2-3,NA,NA,CSVDARGRTNTQYF,TGCAGCGTTGATGCTCGAGGTCGCACAAATACGCAGTATTTT
TRBV9,TRBJ2-3,NA,NA,CASTQRTSTDTQYF,TGTGCCAGCACCCAGCGGACTAGCACAGATACGCAGTATTTT
TRBV6-1,TRBJ2-1,NA,NA,CAYRRSIHEQFF,TGTGCCTACAGGCGGTCGATCCATGAGCAGTTCTTC
TRBV6-5,TRBJ2-6,NA,NA,CASSYSIVVGAYVLTF,TGTGCCAGCAGTTACTCCATAGTGGTCGGGGCCTACGTCCTGACTTTC
TRBV11-2,TRBJ2-7,NA,NA,CASSFGGAGVQYF,TGTGCCAGCAGCTTCGGAGGGGCTGGTGTGCAGTACTTC
TRBV19,TRBJ1-5,TRBD1,many,CASSLRTGKIGNQPQHF,TGTGCCAGTAGTCTCCGGACAGGGAAAATCGGCAATCAGCCCCAGCATTTT
TRBV11-2,TRBJ2-1,NA,NA,CVSSSDRLAMGFF,TGTGTCAGCAGCTCAGACCGGCTAGCGATGGGGTTCTTC
TRBV29-1,TRBJ2-7,TRBD1,medium-sized,CSVRDRGQYEQYF,TGCAGCGTGCGGGACAGGGGGCAGTACGAGCAGTACTTC
TRBV2,TRBJ1-4,TRBD1,many,CASRDRGALNEKLFF,TGTGCCAGTAGGGACAGGGGGGCCCTGAATGAAAAACTGTTTTTT
TRBV6-5,TRBJ1-5,NA,NA,CDSSYTLPTATSNQPQHF,TGTGACAGCAGTTATACCCTGCCGACAGCCACTAGCAATCAGCCCCAGCATTTT
TRBV29-1,TRBJ2-1,TRBD1,NA,CRARTGGNEQIF,TGCCGTGCCCGGACAGGGGGCAATGAGCAGATCTTC
TRBV6-2/TRBV6-3,TRBJ1-5,TRBD1,many,CASNQAGTVSNQPQHF,TGTGCCAGCAACCAAGCCGGGACAGTTAGCAATCAGCCCCAGCATTTT
TRBV4-1,TRBJ1-2,TRBD1,NA,CASSQVLRGGYYVYAF,TGCGCCAGCAGCCAAGTATTGCGAGGGGGCTACTATGTCTACGCCTTC
TRBV5-6,TRBJ2-1,TRBD2,NA,CVSSWRTSEYNEQFF,TGTGTCAGCAGCTGGAGGACTAGCGAGTACAATGAGCAGTTCTTC
TRBV6-2/TRBV6-3,TRBJ1-1,NA,NA,CDSSNFLYAEAFF,TGTGACAGCAGCAACTTTTTGTACGCTGAAGCCTTCTTT
TRBV4-2,TRBJ2-5,TRBD2,medium-sized,CASSQGLAGTQETQYF,TGTGCCAGCAGCCAGGGACTAGCGGGGACCCAAGAGACCCAGTACTTC
TRBV5-4,TRBJ2-3,TRBD1,NA,CASSLGDRGTDIQYF,TGTGCCAGCAGCTTAGGGGACAGGGGGACAGATATACAGTATTTT
TRBV12-3/TRBV12-4,TRBJ2-1,NA,medium-sized,CASSRTAGNLYNEQFF,TGTGCCAGCAGCCGCACCGCTGGAAACCTTTACAATGAGCAGTTCTTC
TRBV2,TRBJ2-1,NA,NA,CASSESRGWIEQFF,TGTGCCAGTAGTGAGAGTCGGGGATGGATTGAGCAGTTCTTC
TRBV6-5,TRBJ2-2,NA,NA,CTSNYRSVRPGELFF,TGTACCAGCAATTACAGGTCCGTCAGGCCCGGGGAGCTGTTTTTC
TRBV11-2,TRBJ2-7,NA,NA,CDGSPASKQYF,TGTGACGGCAGTCCAGCCAGTAAGCAGTACTTC
TRBV6-5,TRBJ2-7,NA,NA,CASGHISYEQYF,TGTGCCAGCGGACACATCTCCTACGAGCAGTACTTC
TRBV28,TRBJ1-1,NA,many,CASSLFVSVLGNTEAFF,TGTGCCAGCAGTTTATTCGTCTCGGTTTTAGGGAACACTGAAGCTTTCTTT
TRBV5-5,TRBJ2-1,TRBD1,NA,CASSRGQGSCNEQFF,TGTGCCAGCAGCCGGGGACAGGGTTCCTGCAATGAGCAGTTCTTC
TRBV6-1,TRBJ2-3,TRBD2,NA,CASSAGGTSGTWGAQYF,TGTGCCAGCAGTGCCGGAGGGACTAGCGGTACGTGGGGTGCGCAGTATTTT
TRBV11-2,TRBJ2-3,TRBD2,NA,CSSSTGTSDTDTQYF,TGTAGCAGCAGCACCGGGACTAGCGACACAGATACACAGTATTTT
TRBV14,TRBJ2-3,TRBD2,NA,CASGQPRLAGGNMTDTQYF,TGTGCCAGCGGCCAACCGAGACTAGCGGGAGGTAATATGACAGATACGCAGTATTTT
TRBV10-3,TRBJ2-7,TRBD2,NA,CAISKGLATLLEQYF,TGTGCCATCAGCAAAGGACTAGCGACCCTCCTCGAGCAGTACTTC
TRBV4-2,TRBJ2-7,TRBD1,NA,CASNQGQCYEQYF,TGTGCCAGCAACCAGGGACAGTGCTACGAGCAGTACTTT
TRBV29-1,TRBJ2-3,NA,many,CSVGQGGGTQYF,TGCAGCGTTGGGCAGGGTGGGGGTACGCAGTATTTT
TRBV29-1,TRBJ2-2,TRBD1,NA,CSVGRQGRGGELFF,TGCAGTGTTGGGAGACAGGGGCGGGGCGGGGAGCTGTTTTTT
TRBV11-2,TRBJ2-3,NA,once,CDSSLAPLVIDTQYF,TGTGACAGCAGCTTAGCCCCCCTAGTGATTGATACGCAGTATTTT
TRBV28,TRBJ2-1,NA,many,CASSPRILVYNEQFF,TGTGCCAGCAGTCCAAGGATCTTGGTCTACAATGAGCAGTTCTTC
TRBV4-1,TRBJ1-6,NA,NA,CASSQAIGQTSYSSPLHF,TGCGCCAGCAGCCAAGCAATAGGACAGACCTCCTATAGTTCACCGCTCCACTTT
TRBV5-1,TRBJ2-3,NA,NA,CASSLTGLTPDTKYF,TGCGCCAGCAGCCTAACAGGGTTGACGCCAGATACGAAGTATTTT
TRBV10-3,TRBJ2-3,NA,NA,CVSRLLATDTQYF,TGTGTCTCGCGCCTCCTGGCGACAGATACGCAGTATTTT
TRBV4-1,TRBJ2-5,NA,many,CASSQGGAGIQETQYF,TGCGCCAGCAGCCAAGGAGGGGCCGGAATCCAAGAGACCCAGTACTTC
TRBV6-2/TRBV6-3,TRBJ1-5,NA,NA,CASSLDSYSSQPQHF,TGTGCCAGCAGTTTGGACAGTTATAGCAGCCAGCCTCAGCATTTT
TRBV4-2,TRBJ1-6,NA,NA,CASQDLEGTSPLHF,TGTGCCAGCCAAGACCTGGAGGGGACTTCACCCCTCCACTTT
TRBV10-3,TRBJ1-1,NA,once,CAIVLNTEAFF,TGTGCCATCGTACTGAACACTGAAGCTTTCTTT
TRBV29-1,TRBJ2-7,NA,NA,CSIVLTGAFYEQCF,TGCAGCATTGTTTTAACGGGAGCATTCTACGAGCAGTGCTTC
TRBV4-1,TRBJ1-6,NA,NA,CACSYHLQRADSPLHF,TGCGCATGCAGCTACCACCTACAGAGGGCGGATTCACCCCTCCACTTT
TRBV2,TRBJ2-1,NA,NA,CASNCGLDEQFF,TGTGCCAGCAACTGTGGGTTGGATGAGCAGTTCTTC
TRBV11-2,TRBJ1-1,NA,NA,CANILTASTGAFF,TGTGCCAACATCCTGACAGCGAGCACTGGAGCTTTCTTT
TRBV11-2,TRBJ2-1,TRBD2,NA,CASSIDVRFSGTLYDEQFF,TGTGCCAGCAGCATAGATGTGCGATTTAGCGGGACCCTTTACGATGAGCAGTTCTTC
TRBV7-9,TRBJ2-1,NA,few,CTSSLPYQGPKTNEQFF,TGTACCAGCAGCTTACCATATCAGGGACCTAAAACAAATGAGCAGTTCTTT
TRBV12-3/TRBV12-4,TRBJ1-5,NA,NA,CVSTATRGGQPQHF,TGTGTCAGCACTGCTACAAGGGGAGGTCAGCCCCAGCATTTT